This note documents a single TCR beta chain sequence. TCRdb ran MiXCR on the reads and lists one entry per CDR3 protein. Counted here are roughly 100,000 distinct CDR3 sequences, approximately 15% occurring once; the ten biggest clones make up around 8.2%. This sample is drawn from a study of T cell repertoires in cytomegalovirus infection. Germline V gives CDR1 MGHRA, CDR2 YSYEKL. Trimming removed 0 bases at V and 9 bases at J, with 15 bases between. This CDR3 is 15 amino acids long. Sequenced material: PBMCs. This chain links TRBV4-1 with TRBJ2-1; no clear D gene. This clonotype originated in a human donor in good health (CMV status not recorded). Some clones in this sample may be carry-over from other donors' samples. Here the CDR3 reads CASSQDPWRRVEQFF. CDR3 DNA sequence: TGCGCCAGCAGCCAAGATCCGTGGCGACGTGTTGAGCAGTTCTTC.